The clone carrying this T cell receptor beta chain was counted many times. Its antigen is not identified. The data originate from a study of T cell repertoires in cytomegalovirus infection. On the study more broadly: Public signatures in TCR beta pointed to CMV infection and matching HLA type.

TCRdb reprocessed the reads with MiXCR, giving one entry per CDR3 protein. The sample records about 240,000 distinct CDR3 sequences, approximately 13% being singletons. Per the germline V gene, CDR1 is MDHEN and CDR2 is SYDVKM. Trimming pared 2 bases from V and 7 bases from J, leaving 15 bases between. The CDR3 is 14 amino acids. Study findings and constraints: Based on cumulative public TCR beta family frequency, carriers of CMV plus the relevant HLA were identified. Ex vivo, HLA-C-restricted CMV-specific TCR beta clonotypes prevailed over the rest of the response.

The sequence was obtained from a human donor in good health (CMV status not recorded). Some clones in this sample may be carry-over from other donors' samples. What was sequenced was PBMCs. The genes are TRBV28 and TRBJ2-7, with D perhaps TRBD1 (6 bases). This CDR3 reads CASSLSQGRGEQYF. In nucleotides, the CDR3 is TGTGCCAGCAGTTTAAGTCAGGGGAGAGGAGAGCAGTACTTC.